The T cell receptor (beta chain) under discussion was sequenced for a study of human T cells and chemical hapten exposure. Regarding the study as a whole: The study found expanded TCRs formed significantly more large CDR3 similarity clusters than controls. Healthy individuals' immune responses may differ from those of donors, who had alopecia.

Time point denoted: patch test 2, 6 weeks after DPC sensitization. Treatment described: therapeutic diphenylcyclopropenone sensitization with weekly scalp DPC. In regard to this clonotype: Its antigen is unidentified.

Germline V gene lookup returns CDR1 DFQATT and CDR2 SNEGSKA (reference sequence). V lost 3 bases to trimming and J lost 1 base; unmatched junction nucleotides: 21. The CDR3 sequence is 19 residues long. The library gave individual cDNA molecules unique molecular identifiers. TCRdb redid the calling of the RACE reads with MiXCR, one entry per CDR3 protein. The sample carries approximately 89,000 distinct CDR3 sequences, approximately 7% recorded once. This specimen consisted of whole blood, obtained in connection with sensitization to the hapten diphenylcyclopropenone (DPC). The receptor was derived from a woman aged 25 to 39 with alopecia areata. Some clones in this sample may be carry-over from other donors' samples. This chain links TRBV20-1 with TRBJ2-7; 7 nucleotides line up with TRBD1. CDR3 loop: CSASSPLSADRVPSYEQYF. As DNA, the CDR3 is TGCAGTGCTAGCTCCCCTCTATCCGCAGACAGGGTTCCTTCCTACGAGCAGTACTTC.